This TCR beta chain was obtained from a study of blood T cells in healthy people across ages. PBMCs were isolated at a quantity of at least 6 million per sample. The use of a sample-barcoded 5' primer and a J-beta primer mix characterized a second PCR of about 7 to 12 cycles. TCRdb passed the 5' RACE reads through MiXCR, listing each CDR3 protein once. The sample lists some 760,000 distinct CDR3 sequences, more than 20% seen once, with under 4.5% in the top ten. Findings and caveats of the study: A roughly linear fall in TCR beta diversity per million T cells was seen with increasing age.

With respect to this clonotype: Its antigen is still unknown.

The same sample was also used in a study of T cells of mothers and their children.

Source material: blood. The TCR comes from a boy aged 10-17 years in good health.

CDR3 sequence reads: CSVTPSGFYNEQFF. Written as DNA, the CDR3 is TGCAGCGTGACCCCTAGCGGGTTTTATAATGAGCAGTTCTTC. This rearrangement joins TRBV29-1 to TRBJ2-1; 8 bases are a match to TRBD2. The germline V gene has CDR1 SQVTM and CDR2 ANQGSEA. With 6 bases clipped from V and 7 bases from J, the junction kept 11 bases outside the gene matches. The CDR3 covers 14 residues.